Listed here are 25 T cell receptor beta chains from one sample, sequenced in a study of T cells after yellow fever vaccination. TCRdb independently ran MiXCR on the 5' RACE reads; one entry per CDR3 protein. The sample holds some 80,000 distinct CDR3 sequences; 13% are singletons and the top ten take approximately 23%. The sample here was CD8+ T cells not binding an NS4B(214-222) dextramer, sorted from PBMCs, taken 20 to 25 days after the first yellow fever vaccination. The receptors were sampled from a man between 18 and 35 years old who received the YFV17D yellow fever vaccine.

The chain employs TRBV29-1 and TRBJ1-2; maybe TRBD1 (6 bases). Trimming removed 1 base from V and 3 bases from J, with 15 bases in between. This CDR3 region has 15 residues. The germline V gene encodes CDR1 SQVTM and CDR2 ANQGSEA. The CDR3 protein is CSVEGGGTGYYGYTF. The DNA for the CDR3 is TGCAGCGTTGAAGGGGGCGGCACAGGGTACTATGGCTACACCTTC.

This rearrangement joins TRBV6-5 to TRBJ1-1, with 7 bases identical to TRBD1. CDR1 MNHEY and CDR2 SVGAGI come from the germline V gene. With 2 bases clipped from V and 6 bases from J, the junction kept 0 bases outside the gene matches. This CDR3 is built from 12 residues. CDR3 nucleotide sequence: TGTGCCAGCAGTTACACAGGGGCTGAAGCTTTCTTT. Translated: CASSYTGAEAFF.

This chain links TRBV4-3 with TRBJ2-3; 11 nucleotides line up with TRBD2. CDR3 length equals 17 residues. The ends lost 1 base at V and 2 bases at J; junction bases unmatched: 5. Per the germline V gene, CDR1 is LGHNA and CDR2 is YSLEER. The chain's CDR3 is CASSQVGSGGATDTQYF. CDR3 sequence (DNA): TGCGCCAGCAGCCAAGTGGGTAGCGGGGGGGCCACAGATACGCAGTATTTT.

This clonotype was counted many times. The V gene is TRBV6-1, the J gene TRBJ1-1; D is perhaps TRBD1 (5 bases). The V gene lost 7 bases and the J gene lost 4 bases, with 13 bases spanning the gap. This CDR3 is built from 13 residues. CDR1 is MNHNS, CDR2 SASEGT, per germline. CDR3 in amino acids: CASNPGGVTEAFF. CDR3 bases: TGTGCCAGCAACCCTGGAGGGGTCACTGAAGCTTTCTTT.

This clonotype appeared a few times. The V and J genes are TRBV5-1 and TRBJ2-1, with D unresolved. Germline lookup yields CDR1 SGHRS and CDR2 YFSETQ. The CDR3 totals 13 residues. Trimming took off 5 bases at V and 0 bases at J, with 6 bases between the two ends. CDR3 in DNA: TGCGCCAGCAGTCGGAGCTCCTACAATGAGCAGTTCTTC. Amino acids: CASSRSSYNEQFF.

The J gene is TRBJ2-7, the V gene TRBV5-1; TRBD2 aligns across 8 bases. This CDR3 has 12 residues. Trimming took 4 bases from V and 6 from J; bases not matched to a gene: 3. Germline V lookup: CDR1 SGHRS, CDR2 YFSETQ. The CDR3 DNA follows: TGCGCCAGCAGCCATCGGGGGGGCGAGCAGTACGTC. It specifies CASSHRGGEQYV.

This clonotype was picked up a small number of times. V is TRBV7-9 and J is TRBJ2-7; 7 positions agree with TRBD1. Trimming took 7 bases from V and 6 from J; bases not matched to a gene: 6. Germline-derived CDR1 and CDR2 are SEHNR and FQNEAQ (reference sequence). This CDR3 has 12 amino acids. The CDR3 loop reads CASTGTASEQYF. The CDR3 DNA sequence: TGTGCCAGCACCGGGACAGCCTCCGAGCAGTACTTC. Variable domain in full (rest from reference TRBV7-9 and TRBJ2-7): DTGVSQNPRHKITKRGQNVTFRCDPISEHNRLYWYRQTLGQGPEFLTYFQNEAQLEKSRLLSDRFSAERPKGSFSTLEIQRTEQGDSAMYLCASTGTASEQYFGPGTRLTVT.

This chain uses TRBV6-2 or TRBV6-3 with TRBJ2-1, with 7 nucleotides matching TRBD2. The CDR3 is 13 amino acids. Germline assignment: CDR1 MNHEY and CDR2 SVGEGT. The junction had 7 bases not matched to a gene; V was cut back by 2 bases and J by 12 bases. CDR3 DNA: TGTGCCAGCAGTTACACTCTAGCGGAGGCGCAGTTCTTC. Translated, it gives CASSYTLAEAQFF.

The CDR3 coding sequence is TGTGCCAGCAGCCCGGGACAGGGGCACAATGAGCAGTTCTTC. It yields the protein CASSPGQGHNEQFF. The J gene is TRBJ2-1, the V gene TRBV13; 10 bases align to TRBD1. The CDR3 totals 14 residues. Germline V gene sequence: CDR1 PRHDT, CDR2 FYEKMQ (reference sequence). The junction had 3 bases not matched to a gene; V was cut back by 5 bases and J by 5 bases.

This clonotype was seen a single time. The rearrangement links TRBV27 to TRBJ2-1; 12 positions agree with TRBD2. CDR3 length: 16 amino acids. Germline CDR1 is MNHEY and CDR2 is SMNVEV (reference sequence). V shed 5 bases and J 4 bases; nucleotides not matched to a gene: 6. The CDR3 DNA reads as TGTGCCAGCAGTCCCGCTAGCGGGGGGGGATACAATGAGCAGTTCTTC. This codes for CASSPASGGGYNEQFF.

The rearrangement links TRBV6-5 to TRBJ1-2; D may be TRBD1 (5 bases). The CDR3 contains 14 residues. The germline V gene has CDR1 MNHEY and CDR2 SVGAGI. The ends were cut back, 4 bases at V and 0 bases at J, with 9 bases in the middle. CDR3 nucleotides: TGTGCCAGCAGTTCAGGGACGACTAACTATGGCTACACCTTC. Encoded protein: CASSSGTTNYGYTF.

The gene calls are TRBV5-1 and TRBJ2-7; no reliable D call. Germline V gene data show CDR1 as SGHRS and CDR2 as YFSETQ. V lost 3 bases and J lost 6, with 7 bases in between. There are 11 residues in the CDR3. For the CDR3, the DNA is TGCGCCAGCAGCTCTGCGGCCGAGCAGTACTTC. Its translation: CASSSAAEQYF. Complete variable domain (other parts from reference TRBV5-1 and TRBJ2-7): KAGVTQTPRYLIKTRGQQVTLSCSPISGHRSVSWYQQTPGQGLQFLFEYFSETQRNKGNFPGRFSGRQFSNSRSEMNVSTLELGDSALYLCASSSAAEQYFGPGTRLTVT.

V is TRBV7-9 and J is TRBJ1-1; no clear D gene. The CDR3 has 15 residues. V was shortened by 0 bases and J by 1 base, with 9 bases between the two germline ends. Germline V CDR1 and CDR2: SEHNR, FQNEAQ (reference sequence). The CDR3 sequence: CASSLALRPNTEAFF. The CDR3 bases are TGTGCCAGCAGCTTAGCGTTAAGGCCGAACACTGAAGCTTTCTTT.

This clonotype was counted between two and nine times. This chain connects TRBV15 to TRBJ2-1, with a weak D call TRBD1 (5 bases). Per the germline V gene, CDR1 is LNHNV and CDR2 is YYDKDF (reference sequence). Between the trimmed V and J ends, which lost 9 bases and 6 bases, there was a span of 15 bases. The CDR3 runs 13 residues. The CDR3 DNA is TGTGCCACGGGGCGCCCCCTAAGCAATGAGCAGTTCTTC. Protein sequence: CATGRPLSNEQFF.

The chain carries TRBV6-5 and TRBJ2-3; D might be TRBD2 (6 bases). CDR1 and CDR2 (germline): MNHEY, SVGAGI. The CDR3 spans 15 residues. The V end was cut by 0 bases, the J end by 0 bases, with 7 bases between. Here the CDR3 reads CASSYSRGSTDTQYF. DNA of the CDR3: TGTGCCAGCAGTTACTCGCGGGGTAGCACAGATACGCAGTATTTT.

The CDR3 region is CASSMVGGTEAFF. The CDR3 DNA follows: TGTGCCAGTAGTATGGTGGGGGGCACTGAAGCTTTCTTT. The chain recombines TRBV19 with TRBJ1-1, with D possibly matching TRBD1 (5 bases). CDR3 size: 13 residues. Germline lookup yields CDR1 LNHDA and CDR2 SQIVND (reference sequence). V lost 3 bases and J 4 bases, leaving 9 bases between the germline ends. The full variable domain, completed using reference TRBV19 and TRBJ1-1, is DGGITQSPKYLFRKEGQNVTLSCEQNLNHDAMYWYRQDPGQGLRLIYYSQIVNDFQKGDIAEGYSVSREKKESFPLTVTSAQKNPTAFYLCASSMVGGTEAFFGQGTRLTVV.

The chain links TRBV28 to TRBJ1-2, with unresolved D. Trimming cost V 3 bases and J 7 bases, with 12 bases left between them. The germline V gene encodes CDR1 MDHEN and CDR2 SYDVKM. The CDR3 covers 13 residues. CDR3 in amino acids: CASSFVGSTGYTF. The CDR3 DNA is TGTGCCAGCAGTTTCGTAGGGTCGACTGGCTACACCTTC.

This clonotype was seen more than once but under ten times. V gene TRBV9 combines with J gene TRBJ1-2; D gene uncertain. CDR3 length: 13 residues. V shed 0 bases and J shed 1 base, with 4 bases lying between them. Germline values: CDR1 SGDLS, CDR2 YYNGEE. This CDR3 is CASSVEGNYGYTF. The CDR3 nucleotides read TGTGCCAGCAGCGTAGAGGGTAACTATGGCTACACCTTC.

In DNA, the CDR3 is TGTGCCAGCAGGGCGGCACAGGGATCCTACGAGCAGTACGTC. Amino acid sequence: CASRAAQGSYEQYV. This chain connects TRBV2 to TRBJ2-7; D might be TRBD1 (6 bases). V lost 6 bases to trimming and J lost 1 base, with 13 bases between them. The CDR3 consists of 14 residues. The germline V gene encodes CDR1 SNHLY and CDR2 FYNNEI.

This clonotype was found a few times. V is TRBV6-4 and J is TRBJ2-2; no firm D call. V shed 8 bases and J shed 8 bases, with 9 bases lying between them. The germline gives CDR1 MRHNA, CDR2 SNTAGT. The CDR3 spans 11 residues. For the CDR3, the DNA is TGTGCCAGCCTCACCAAGGGGGAGCTGTTTTTT. This translates into CASLTKGELFF.

This clonotype has a handful of counts. The rearrangement uses TRBV7-8 and TRBJ2-7; 9 bases match TRBD1. Germline-derived CDR1 and CDR2 are SGHVS and FQNEAQ. V dropped 10 bases and J dropped 4; count of bases not matched to a gene: 14. The CDR3 length is 15 residues. The CDR3 nucleotides are TGTGCCACCTCAGCCCCGGGACAGGGCCAATACGAGCAGTACGTC. This translates into CATSAPGQGQYEQYV.

The V and J genes are TRBV6-5 and TRBJ1-1; D unclear. Trimming left V 2 bases short and J 7 bases short, with 14 bases between. From germline, CDR1 is MNHEY and CDR2 SVGAGI. There are 14 residues in the CDR3. CDR3 region: CASSYTPRVLEAFF. The CDR3 bases are TGTGCCAGCAGTTACACACCCCGGGTCCTTGAAGCTTTCTTT.

The V gene is TRBV20-1, the J gene TRBJ2-7, with 10 bases aligning to TRBD1. Germline trimming cut 6 bases from V and 4 bases from J; bases unmatched to any gene: 3. The germline V gene encodes CDR1 DFQATT and CDR2 SNEGSKA (reference sequence). The CDR3 extends over 12 amino acids. In nucleotides, the CDR3 is TGCAGTGCCAGGGACAGGGGTTACGAGCAGTACTTC. Protein: CSARDRGYEQYF.

This clonotype has just a few counts. The genes are TRBV12-3 or TRBV12-4 and TRBJ1-1; the D is unclear. Trimming took 6 bases from V and 1 from J, leaving 15 bases between them. There are 15 residues in the CDR3. The CDR3 sequence: CASSPYAKWNTEAFF. In nucleotides, the CDR3 is TGTGCCAGCAGCCCCTATGCGAAGTGGAACACTGAAGCTTTCTTT.

This clonotype has just a few counts. J is TRBJ2-7 and V is TRBV5-1, with TRBD1 as a possible D gene (6 bases). There are 13 residues in the CDR3. Trimming removed 0 bases at V and 4 bases at J, with 8 bases between. Germline V gene data show CDR1 as SGHRS and CDR2 as YFSETQ. CDR3: CASSLVGTYEQYF. The DNA for the CDR3 is TGCGCCAGCAGCTTGGTAGGGACATACGAGCAGTACTTC. Combining the CDR3 with reference TRBV5-1 and TRBJ2-7 gives the whole variable domain KAGVTQTPRYLIKTRGQQVTLSCSPISGHRSVSWYQQTPGQGLQFLFEYFSETQRNKGNFPGRFSGRQFSNSRSEMNVSTLELGDSALYLCASSLVGTYEQYFGPGTRLTVT.